This TCR beta chain was documented in a study of blood T cell repertoires in COVID-19. Study context: The United States, Italy and Spain supplied acute and convalescent COVID-19 samples. T cells, B-cell-depleted T cells, or PBMCs provided the cDNA or gDNA that served as material.

The CDR3 extends over 18 amino acids. Germline values: CDR1 SGHTS, CDR2 YDEGEE. J gave up 2 bases and V 0 bases, and 6 bases lay outside the gene matches. As originally analysed: Cell counts per sample came from amplifying reference gene primers. Clones were read by immunoSEQ multiplex PCR, and TCRdb kept only the in-frame ones, dropping some. D and trimming were read from the DNA, whereas the V and J calls and clone size are those reported in that table. The data hold some 180,000 clones, with around 90% observed a single time. This clonotype was obtained from a man aged 45-65 years with acute or convalescent COVID-19. Sequenced sample: peripheral blood. This sequence joins TRBV5-8 and TRBJ2-5; 14 bases are a match to TRBD2. The CDR3 sequence: CASSLGGLAGVGQETQYF. DNA of the CDR3: TGTGCCAGCAGCTTGGGGGGACTAGCGGGAGTCGGGCAAGAGACCCAGTACTTC.